This T cell receptor beta chain was observed in a study of shared clonotypes between healthy human individuals. As for the study in general: Per donor, CD8 memory used one plate, CD8 naive used two, CD4 memory used three and CD4 naive used three.

On sorted subsets, replicate PCRs used 200 to 250 ng DNA, or 27,000 or so T cell genomes. Repertoires were generated with immunoSEQ multiplex PCR, while TCRdb's copy carries only in-frame clones and drops some. Of 800,000 to 950,000 clones listed, around 96% are singletons. The CDR3 consists of 14 residues. CDR1 and CDR2 from the germline V gene are SGHTA and FQGNSA. After removal of 7 bases from V and 1 base from J, the junction contained 4 bases not matched to a gene. CD45RO-negative cells were positively selected for CCR7, leaving out terminally differentiated effector memory CD45RA+ cells. A note on this clone: The antigen remains unidentified.

Study results and limitations: The study found about 4.6% of naive CD4 clonotypes shared across a few donors.

The genes are TRBV7-2 and TRBJ2-3; 8 bases map to TRBD2. Sequenced sample: naive CD8+ T cells sorted from blood. The source is a man between 25 and 39 years old in good health. The CDR3 DNA follows: TGTGCCAGCAACCTACTAGCGGGCACAGATACGCAGTATTTT. This translates into CASNLLAGTDTQYF.